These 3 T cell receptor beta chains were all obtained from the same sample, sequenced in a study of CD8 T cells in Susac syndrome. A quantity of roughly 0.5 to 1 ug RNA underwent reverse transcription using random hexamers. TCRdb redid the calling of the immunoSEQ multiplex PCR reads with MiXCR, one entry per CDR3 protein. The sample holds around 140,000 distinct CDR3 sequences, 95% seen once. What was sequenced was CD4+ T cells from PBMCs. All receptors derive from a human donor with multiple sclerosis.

The CDR3 DNA follows: TGTGCCAGCAGCCCCCTAGCGGGAGGGAGCACAGATACGCAGTATTTT. It specifies CASSPLAGGSTDTQYF. V and J are TRBV14 and TRBJ2-3; the match to TRBD2 covers 12 bases. V lost 4 bases, J lost 0 bases, and 2 bases stayed unmatched. CDR1 and CDR2 (germline): SGHDN, FVKESK. The CDR3 is 16 residues long.

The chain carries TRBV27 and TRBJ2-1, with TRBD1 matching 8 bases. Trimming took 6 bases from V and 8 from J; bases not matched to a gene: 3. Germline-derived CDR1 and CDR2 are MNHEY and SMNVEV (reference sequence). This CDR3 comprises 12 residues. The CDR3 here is CASRSGGHEQFF. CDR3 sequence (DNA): TGTGCCAGCAGATCAGGGGGCCATGAGCAGTTCTTC.

The CDR3 coding sequence is TGTGCCAGCACGATCAGGCACCCGGGCACTGAAGCTTTCTTT. Its protein is CASTIRHPGTEAFF. This chain links TRBV3-1 with TRBJ1-1; D ambiguous. The CDR3 sequence is 14 residues long. CDR1 is LGHDT, CDR2 YNNKEL, per germline (reference sequence). V dropped 7 bases and J dropped 4 bases, with 16 bases sitting between them.